This T cell receptor beta chain is from a study of T cell changes during pregnancy in multiple sclerosis. The table came from immunoSEQ multiplex PCR; TCRdb's copy has only in-frame clones and leaves some out. The repertoire holds around 69,000 clones, approximately 94% seen once, with approximately 1.1% in the top ten. The germline CDR1 and CDR2 sequences are MRHNA and SNTAGT. The CDR3 has 16 residues. V shed 3 bases and J shed 2 bases, with 15 bases lying between them. The source material was peripheral blood, sampled in the third trimester of pregnancy. The chain uses TRBV6-4 and TRBJ2-3; TRBD1 is a possible D gene (5 bases). The TCR comes from a female donor with multiple sclerosis, enrolled in a pregnancy study. The chain's CDR3 is CASSESGRAVTDTQYF. The CDR3 nucleotides read TGTGCCAGCAGTGAATCGGGCAGGGCGGTCACAGATACGCAGTATTTT.